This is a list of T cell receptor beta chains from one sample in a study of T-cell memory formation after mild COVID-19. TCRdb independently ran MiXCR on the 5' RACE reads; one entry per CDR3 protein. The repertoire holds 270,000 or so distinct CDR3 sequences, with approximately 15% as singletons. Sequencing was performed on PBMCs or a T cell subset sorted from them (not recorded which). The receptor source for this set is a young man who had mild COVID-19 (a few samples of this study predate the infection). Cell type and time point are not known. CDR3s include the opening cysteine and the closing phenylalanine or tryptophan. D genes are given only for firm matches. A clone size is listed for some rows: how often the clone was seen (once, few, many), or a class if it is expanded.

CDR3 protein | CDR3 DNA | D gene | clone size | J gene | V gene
CASSLSLGGNQPQHF | TGTGCCAGCTCACTCAGCTTGGGGGGCAATCAGCCCCAGCATTTT | - | once | TRBJ1-5 | TRBV18
CASSNRVSSPLHF | TGTGCCAGCAGCAACAGGGTGTCTTCACCCCTCCACTTT | - | few | TRBJ1-6 | TRBV7-2
CASSILAENTDTQYF | TGTGCCAGCAGCATCCTAGCGGAGAACACAGATACGCAGTATTTT | TRBD2 | few | TRBJ2-3 | TRBV7-8
CSVGAVGRQPQHF | TGCAGCGTTGGAGCTGTCGGAAGGCAGCCCCAGCATTTT | - | - | TRBJ1-5 | TRBV29-1
CASSFGTSGSPSTDTQYF | TGCGCCAGCAGCTTCGGGACTAGCGGGAGCCCTAGCACAGATACGCAGTATTTT | TRBD2 | - | TRBJ2-3 | TRBV5-1
CASSPGTSGGRRGEQFF | TGTGCCAGCAGCCCTGGGACTAGCGGGGGGCGGCGGGGTGAGCAGTTCTTC | TRBD2 | once | TRBJ2-1 | TRBV14
CASSQVGLAGQETQYF | TGTGCCAGCAGCCAAGTCGGGCTAGCGGGGCAAGAGACCCAGTACTTC | TRBD2 | few | TRBJ2-5 | TRBV4-2
CASSGGDRPYGYTF | TGCGCCAGCAGTGGCGGGGACAGACCCTATGGCTACACCTTC | TRBD1 | - | TRBJ1-2 | TRBV10-2
CASRSTPGYRSYEQYF | TGTGCCAGCAGAAGCACCCCAGGGTACCGCTCCTACGAGCAGTACTTC | - | - | TRBJ2-7 | TRBV6-4
CASSLTGLEDTQYF | TGTGCCAGCAGCTTAACGGGACTAGAGGATACGCAGTATTTT | TRBD2 | - | TRBJ2-3 | TRBV7-3
CASSFRRRTHNSPLHF | TGTGCCAGCAGCTTCCGGAGGAGAACACATAATTCACCCCTCCACTTT | - | many | TRBJ1-6 | TRBV13
CASSPAASLNEKLFF | TGTGCCAGCAGCCCGGCCGCCTCCTTAAATGAAAAACTGTTTTTT | - | - | TRBJ1-4 | TRBV4-2
CASSQGALWQGGGYTF | TGCGCCAGCAGCCAAGGGGCTCTTTGGCAGGGTGGTGGCTACACCTTC | - | - | TRBJ1-2 | TRBV4-3
CASSLAPTATQYF | TGTGCCAGCAGCCTAGCCCCCACGGCGACCCAGTACTTC | - | - | TRBJ2-5 | TRBV12-3/TRBV12-4
CASSQDEQFSAFF | TGTGCCAGCAGCCAAGATGAACAGTTCTCTGCTTTCTTC | - | once | TRBJ1-2 | TRBV4-2
CASSEVTGELFF | TGTGCCAGCAGTGAAGTAACCGGGGAGCTGTTTTTT | - | - | TRBJ2-2 | TRBV25-1
CAIPKGDTYEQYF | TGTGCCATACCTAAGGGGGACACCTACGAGCAGTACTTC | - | few | TRBJ2-7 | TRBV24-1
CASSGLLTDTQYF | TGTGCCAGCAGTGGGCTACTCACAGATACGCAGTATTTT | - | - | TRBJ2-3 | TRBV6-2/TRBV6-3
CASSQVGSGSSYEQYF | TGCGCCAGCAGCCAAGTAGGGTCGGGTTCCTCCTACGAGCAGTACTTC | - | - | TRBJ2-7 | TRBV4-3
CASSSLYGDRGYNEQFF | TGTGCCAGCAGCTCTTTATACGGGGACAGGGGATACAATGAGCAGTTCTTC | TRBD1 | few | TRBJ2-1 | TRBV7-9
CASSQEPGFGTGEQYF | TGCGCCAGCAGCCAAGAACCGGGCTTTGGGACGGGGGAGCAGTACTTC | - | - | TRBJ2-7 | TRBV4-3
CASSWTGGRTEAFF | TGTGCCAGCAGTTGGACAGGGGGAAGGACTGAAGCTTTCTTT | TRBD1 | few | TRBJ1-1 | TRBV6-2/TRBV6-3
CASSYSEGTAFF | TGTGCCAGCAGTTACTCCGAAGGGACGGCTTTCTTT | - | few | TRBJ1-1 | TRBV6-5
CASSHWTARGETQYF | TGTGCCAGCAGCCACTGGACCGCCCGGGGAGAGACCCAGTACTTC | - | few | TRBJ2-5 | TRBV7-2
CASSARRLFTGELFF | TGTGCCAGCAGCGCCCGGAGACTCTTTACCGGGGAGCTGTTTTTT | - | few | TRBJ2-2 | TRBV7-8
CASSFRGPPQETQYF | TGTGCCAGCAGCTTCCGGGGTCCCCCCCAAGAGACCCAGTACTTC | - | - | TRBJ2-5 | TRBV7-2
CASSPHEMGYGELFF | TGTGCCAGCAGCCCCCACGAGATGGGGTACGGGGAGCTGTTTTTT | - | - | TRBJ2-2 | TRBV3-1
CASSVDPSGGTDTQYF | TGTGCCAGCAGCGTAGATCCTAGCGGGGGCACAGATACGCAGTATTTT | TRBD2 | once | TRBJ2-3 | TRBV9
CASSLALGQPQHF | TGTGCCAGCAGTTTAGCGCTCGGTCAGCCCCAGCATTTT | - | - | TRBJ1-5 | TRBV12-3/TRBV12-4
CASSSHGDNGYTF | TGTGCCAGCAGTTCCCACGGCGATAATGGCTACACCTTC | - | - | TRBJ1-2 | TRBV6-6
CASSPLRADTQYF | TGTGCCAGCTCACCGCTCAGGGCGGATACGCAGTATTTT | - | few | TRBJ2-3 | TRBV18
CSALNPGSFQIF | TGCAGTGCTTTAAACCCGGGGTCGTTTCAGATCTTC | - | - | TRBJ2-1 | TRBV20-1
CSVAVGTTQYF | TGCAGCGTGGCCGTGGGGACTACGCAGTATTTT | - | few | TRBJ2-3 | TRBV29-1
CASSQVEGGYTF | TGTGCCAGCAGCCAAGTTGAGGGTGGCTACACCTTC | - | once | TRBJ1-2 | TRBV3-1
CASSFFLTGKLQRNTGELFF | TGTGCCAGCAGCTTTTTCTTGACAGGGAAGCTCCAAAGAAACACCGGGGAGCTGTTTTTT | TRBD1 | few | TRBJ2-2 | TRBV7-6
CSIDRGLAKNIQYF | TGCAGTATCGACAGGGGCCTAGCCAAAAACATTCAGTACTTC | TRBD1 | - | TRBJ2-4 | TRBV20-1
CASSLASGGPTGELFF | TGCGCCAGCAGCTTGGCGAGCGGGGGTCCCACCGGGGAGCTGTTTTTT | TRBD2 | - | TRBJ2-2 | TRBV5-1
CASSLGPRGATDTQYF | TGTGCCAGCAGCTTAGGCCCCCGGGGGGCCACAGATACGCAGTATTTT | - | few | TRBJ2-3 | TRBV7-2
CASSLTVAENTGELFF | TGCGCCAGCAGCCTGACCGTAGCGGAGAACACCGGGGAGCTGTTTTTT | - | few | TRBJ2-2 | TRBV5-1
CASTPTGGSAEAFF | TGTGCCAGCACCCCGACAGGGGGAAGCGCTGAAGCTTTCTTT | TRBD1 | - | TRBJ1-1 | TRBV12-3/TRBV12-4
CASSLRGGVSYNEQFF | TGTGCCAGCAGTTTAAGGGGCGGGGTATCCTACAATGAGCAGTTCTTC | - | - | TRBJ2-1 | TRBV12-3/TRBV12-4
CASSLAARGSNYGYTF | TGCGCCAGCAGCTTGGCCGCGAGGGGGTCTAACTATGGCTACACCTTC | - | - | TRBJ1-2 | TRBV5-1
CASSYGFFSDTQYF | TGTGCCAGCAGTTACGGGTTTTTTTCAGATACGCAGTATTTT | - | - | TRBJ2-3 | TRBV6-5
CASSYSGEQYF | TGTGCCAGCAGTTACTCTGGGGAGCAGTACTTC | - | few | TRBJ2-7 | TRBV6-6
CASSNRDSYEQYF | TGTGCCAGCAGTAACCGGGACAGCTACGAGCAGTACTTC | TRBD1 | - | TRBJ2-7 | TRBV6-5
CSVTTGSVGDTQYF | TGCAGCGTGACGACAGGGTCGGTAGGAGATACGCAGTATTTT | TRBD1 | - | TRBJ2-3 | TRBV29-1
CASSLGVSGEADTQYF | TGCGCCAGCAGCTTGGGAGTTAGCGGGGAGGCCGATACGCAGTATTTT | TRBD2 | few | TRBJ2-3 | TRBV5-1
CASSLGRAAGQPQHF | TGTGCCAGCAGTTTAGGCCGGGCAGCGGGTCAGCCCCAGCATTTT | - | - | TRBJ1-5 | TRBV12-3/TRBV12-4
CASSDQTGPKRAFF | TGTGCCAGCAGTGACCAGACAGGACCAAAGCGGGCTTTCTTT | - | - | TRBJ1-1 | TRBV12-3/TRBV12-4
CASSPLWGVGSGDNEQFF | TGCGCCAGCAGCCCGCTTTGGGGTGTAGGGTCTGGAGACAATGAGCAGTTCTTC | - | - | TRBJ2-1 | TRBV4-3
CASSLTSGGAVETQYF | TGTGCCAGCAGCCTGACTAGCGGGGGGGCCGTGGAGACCCAGTACTTC | TRBD2 | few | TRBJ2-5 | TRBV9
CSVTRGGPNEQFF | TGCAGCGTTACCCGGGGGGGACCCAATGAGCAGTTCTTC | TRBD2 | few | TRBJ2-1 | TRBV29-1
CASSPIGRTSGEETQYF | TGCGCCAGCAGCCCTATAGGAAGGACTAGCGGTGAAGAGACCCAGTACTTC | TRBD2 | - | TRBJ2-5 | TRBV4-1
CASSQESSGGGDTQYF | TGTGCCAGCAGCCAAGAGTCAAGCGGGGGTGGTGATACGCAGTATTTT | TRBD2 | - | TRBJ2-3 | TRBV4-2
CASSLGGDGYTF | TGTGCCAGCAGCCTAGGGGGGGACGGCTACACCTTC | - | few | TRBJ1-2 | TRBV3-1